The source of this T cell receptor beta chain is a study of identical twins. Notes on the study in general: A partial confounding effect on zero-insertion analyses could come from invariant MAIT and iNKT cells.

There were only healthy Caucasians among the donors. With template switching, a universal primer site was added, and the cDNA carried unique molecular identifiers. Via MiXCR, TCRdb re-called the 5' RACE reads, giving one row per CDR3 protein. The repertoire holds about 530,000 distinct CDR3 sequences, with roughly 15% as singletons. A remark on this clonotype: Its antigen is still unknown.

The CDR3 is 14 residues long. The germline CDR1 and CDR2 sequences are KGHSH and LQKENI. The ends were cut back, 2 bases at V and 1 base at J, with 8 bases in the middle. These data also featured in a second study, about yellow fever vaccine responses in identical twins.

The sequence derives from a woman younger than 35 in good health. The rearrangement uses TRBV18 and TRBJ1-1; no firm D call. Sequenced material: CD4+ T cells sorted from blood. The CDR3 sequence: CASSPSAENTEAFF. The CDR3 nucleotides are TGTGCCAGCTCACCATCGGCAGAGAACACTGAAGCTTTCTTT.